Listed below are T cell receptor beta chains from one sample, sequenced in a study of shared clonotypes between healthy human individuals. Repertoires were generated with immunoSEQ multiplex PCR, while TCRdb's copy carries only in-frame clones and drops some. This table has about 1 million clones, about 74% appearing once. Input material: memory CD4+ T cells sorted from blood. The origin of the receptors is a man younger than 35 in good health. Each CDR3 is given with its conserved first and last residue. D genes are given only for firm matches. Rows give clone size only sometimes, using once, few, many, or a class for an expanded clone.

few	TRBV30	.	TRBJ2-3	TGTGCCTGGTCAAGGGGGAAGGGCACAGATACGCAGTATTTT	CAWSRGKGTDTQYF
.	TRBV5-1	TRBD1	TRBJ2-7	TGCGCCAGCAGCTTGGGGGACAGGAGGACTTACGAGCAGTACTTC	CASSLGDRRTYEQYF
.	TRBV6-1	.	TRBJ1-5	TGTGCCAGCAGTGTACAGGGTGGTAACAATCAGCCCCAGCATTTT	CASSVQGGNNQPQHF
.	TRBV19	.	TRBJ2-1	TGTGCCAGTAGCCTGTACCGGCCGGGTGACTTGCTCAATGAGCAGTTCTTC	CASSLYRPGDLLNEQFF
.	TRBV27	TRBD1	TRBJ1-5	TGTGCCAGCAGTCCCCGGACAGGTAGTATGCTTAGCAATCAGCCCCAGCATTTT	CASSPRTGSMLSNQPQHF
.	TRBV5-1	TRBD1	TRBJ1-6	TGCGCCAGCAGGGGGACAGGGGTCTCACCCCTCCACTTT	CASRGTGVSPLHF
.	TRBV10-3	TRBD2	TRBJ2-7	TGTGCCATCAGGGAGGGAAGCGGGGGGCACTACGAGCAGTACTTC	CAIREGSGGHYEQYF
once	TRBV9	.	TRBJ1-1	TGTGCCAGCAGCGTAGGCAGCATGAACACTGAAGCTTTCTTT	CASSVGSMNTEAFF
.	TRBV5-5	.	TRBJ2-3	TGTGCCAGCAGCTTGGGGGGGCCAGATACGCAGTATTTT	CASSLGGPDTQYF
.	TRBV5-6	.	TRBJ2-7	TGTGCCAGCAGCTTGGGTAGGGACGAGCAGTACTTC	CASSLGRDEQYF
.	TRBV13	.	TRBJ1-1	TGTGCCAGCAGCTCCGTGCCCCCCATGGTCACTGAAGCTTTCTTT	CASSSVPPMVTEAFF
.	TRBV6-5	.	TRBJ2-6	TGTGCCAGCAGTTTTTCCCTATCTGGGGCCAACGTCCTGACTTTC	CASSFSLSGANVLTF
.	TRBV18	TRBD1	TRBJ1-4	TGTGCCAGCTCTCCCGACAGGGTTAATGAAAAACTGTTTTTT	CASSPDRVNEKLFF
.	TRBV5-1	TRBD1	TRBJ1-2	TGCGCCAGCAGCTTGGGAGGGGGCGGAAATTTTAACTATGGCTACACCTTC	CASSLGGGGNFNYGYTF
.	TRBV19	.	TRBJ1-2	TGTGCCAGTACCCCGGCCGTTAACTATGGCTACACCTTC	CASTPAVNYGYTF
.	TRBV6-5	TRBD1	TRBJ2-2	TGTGCCAGCAGTTACCCTGGGACAGGGTTCACCGGGGAGCTGTTTTTT	CASSYPGTGFTGELFF
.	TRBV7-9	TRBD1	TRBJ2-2	TGTGCCAGCAACCGCGGAAAAGGACAGGGGGACACCGGGGAGCTGTTTTTT	CASNRGKGQGDTGELFF
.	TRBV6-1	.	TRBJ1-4	TGTGCCAGCACACGGGGGGCGCCTGAAAAACTGTTTTTT	CASTRGAPEKLFF
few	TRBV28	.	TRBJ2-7	TGTGCCAGCAAGAGGGGGTTTTACGAGCAGTACTTC	CASKRGFYEQYF
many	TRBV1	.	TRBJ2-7	TGCACCAGCAGCCAAGGTCACCTTAGCGGGAGGTTCTACGAGCAGTACTTC	CTSSQGHLSGRFYEQYF
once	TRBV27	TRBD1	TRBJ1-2	TGTGCCAGCAGTTCTAGGGACAGGCCCCTATCTGGCTACACCTTC	CASSSRDRPLSGYTF
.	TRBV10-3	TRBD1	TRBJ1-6	TGTGCCATCAGGGAAGTGGGACAGGGCCATTCACCCCTCCACTTT	CAIREVGQGHSPLHF
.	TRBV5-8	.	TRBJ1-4	TGTGCCAGCAGCTTTGTACGGGGTCAGGGAAATGAAAAACTGTTTTTT	CASSFVRGQGNEKLFF
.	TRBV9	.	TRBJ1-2	TGTGCCAGCAGCGCACAGGGTTTCGGCTACACCTTC	CASSAQGFGYTF
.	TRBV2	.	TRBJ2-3	TGTGCCAGCAGTGTCCGGGGAGGCACAGATACGCAGTATTTT	CASSVRGGTDTQYF
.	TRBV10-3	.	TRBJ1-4	TGTGCCATCAGTGAGGGGGAGGGTTCGGGTGAAAAACTGTTTTTT	CAISEGEGSGEKLFF
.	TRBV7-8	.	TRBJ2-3	TGTGCCAGCAGCTTAGGGGTCTTCGGGGCGGGAAGCGCAGATACGCAGTATTTT	CASSLGVFGAGSADTQYF
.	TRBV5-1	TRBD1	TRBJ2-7	TGCGCCAGCAGCTTGGCCGGGGGGACAGGGGTACGGGAGCAGTACTTC	CASSLAGGTGVREQYF
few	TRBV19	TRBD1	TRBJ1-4	TGTGCCAGTAGTACCTGGACAGGCCATAATGAAAAACTGTTTTTT	CASSTWTGHNEKLFF
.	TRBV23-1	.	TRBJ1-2	TGCGCCAGCAGTCAATCGGGGTGTTGGTTCTATGGCTACACCTTC	CASSQSGCWFYGYTF
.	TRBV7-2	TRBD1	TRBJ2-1	TGTGCCAGCAGCCCGAGACAGGGGGGGAACAATGAGCAGTTCTTC	CASSPRQGGNNEQFF
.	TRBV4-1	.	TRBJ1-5	TGCGCCAGCAGCCAATTCTCCAGCAATCAGCCCCAGCATTTT	CASSQFSSNQPQHF
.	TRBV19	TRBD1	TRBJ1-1	TGTGCCAGTAGTCACCAGGGGGCGAACACTGAAGCTTTCTTT	CASSHQGANTEAFF
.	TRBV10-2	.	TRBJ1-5	TGCGCCAGCATGGTCATGTCCTCCATCAATCAGCCCCAGCATTTT	CASMVMSSINQPQHF
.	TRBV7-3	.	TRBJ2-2	TGTGCCAGCAGCCTAGAGGCGAACACCGGGGAGCTGTTTTTT	CASSLEANTGELFF
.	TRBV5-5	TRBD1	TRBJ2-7	TGTGCCAGCAGCCTAAACAGGGGGAGGACCTACGAGCAGTACTTC	CASSLNRGRTYEQYF
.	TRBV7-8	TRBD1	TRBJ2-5	TGTGCCAGCAGCTTCGGGACAGGGGGCAAGGAGACCCAGTACTTC	CASSFGTGGKETQYF
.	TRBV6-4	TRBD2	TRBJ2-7	TGTGCCAGCAGTGACAGGGTTGAGCTCCTGACTAGCGGAGCCTACGAGCAGTACTTC	CASSDRVELLTSGAYEQYF
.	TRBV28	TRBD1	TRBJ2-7	TGTGCCAGCAAATATAGGGACAGGGGTATATACGAGCAGTACTTC	CASKYRDRGIYEQYF
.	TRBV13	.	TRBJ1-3	TGTGCCAGCAGCTATACAGGATACCGTGGAAACACCATATATTTT	CASSYTGYRGNTIYF
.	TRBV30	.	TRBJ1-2	TGTGCCTGGACCATGGGGTATCCTCCCGGGGGCTACACCTTC	CAWTMGYPPGGYTF
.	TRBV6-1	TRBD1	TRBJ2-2	TGTGCCAGCAGTGTCCCGGGACAGGCTAACACCGGGGAGCTGTTTTTT	CASSVPGQANTGELFF
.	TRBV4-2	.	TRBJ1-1	TGTGCCAGCAGCCAAGAATGGCAGGGAGGGTACACTGAAGCTTTCTTT	CASSQEWQGGYTEAFF
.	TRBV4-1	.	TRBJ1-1	TGCGCCAGCAGCCTCCGCGGGACCCGGGGAACTGAAGCTTTCTTT	CASSLRGTRGTEAFF
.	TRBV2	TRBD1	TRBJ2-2	TGTGCCAGCAGTGGGGACAGGGCCTCTATTGGCGGGGAGCTGTTTTTT	CASSGDRASIGGELFF
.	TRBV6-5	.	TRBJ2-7	TGTGCCAGCAGTTACTCGAGTATAGGGTCCTACGAGCAGTACTTC	CASSYSSIGSYEQYF
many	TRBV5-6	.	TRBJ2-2	TGTGCCAGTTTGAGGAGAGCGGGCGGGGAGCTGTTTTTT	CASLRRAGGELFF
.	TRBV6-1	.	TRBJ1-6	TGTGCCAGCAGTGCGCGGGGAGAGGTCAATTCACCCCTCCACTTT	CASSARGEVNSPLHF
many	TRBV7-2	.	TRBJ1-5	TGTGCCAGCAGCCCCAGGGTGGGGCCCCAGCATTTT	CASSPRVGPQHF
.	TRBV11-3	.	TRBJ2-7	TGTGCCAGCAGCTTAGAAGGCGAGCAGTACTTC	CASSLEGEQYF
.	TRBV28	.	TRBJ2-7	TGTGCCAGCAGTCTCGGATACGAGCAGTACTTC	CASSLGYEQYF
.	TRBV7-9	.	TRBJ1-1	TGTGCCAGCAGCTTAGCGGAGGCAGGGGACACTGAAGCTTTCTTT	CASSLAEAGDTEAFF
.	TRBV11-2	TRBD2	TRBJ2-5	TGTGCCAGCAGCTTGGGAAGCTCCGGGGGGAGAAAGACCCAGTACTTC	CASSLGSSGGRKTQYF